This T cell receptor beta chain is from a study of CD8 T cells in ankylosing spondylitis. General observations from the study: What appeared characteristic of ankylosing spondylitis blood was a TCR beta motif of under 10 highly homologous variants. There was reportedly significant enrichment of clones that were disease-linked in matched ankylosing spondylitis synovial fluid.

Turning to this clonotype: Its target is unknown.

TCRdb reprocessed the 5' RACE reads via MiXCR and lists one record per CDR3 protein. The table includes 750,000 to 850,000 distinct CDR3 sequences, around 11% detected once. The source of this sequence is a male donor with ankylosing spondylitis. The sequencing sample was made of blood, either unsorted or a sorted T cell fraction (not recorded which).

The CDR3 protein is CASRPAGGVPYEQYF. The DNA of the CDR3 is TGTGCCAGCAGGCCAGCGGGAGGTGTCCCCTACGAGCAGTACTTC. The chain links TRBV6-6 to TRBJ2-7; the match to TRBD2 covers 9 bases. Germline CDR1 and CDR2: MNHNY and SVGAGI (reference sequence). V dropped 6 bases and J dropped 2; count of bases not matched to a gene: 8. The CDR3 extends over 15 amino acids.